This T cell receptor beta chain was captured in a study of identical twins (dated by TCRdb to between 2015 and 2016). With regard to the full study: To test whether fetal clonotypes persist, this study deep-sequenced TCR alpha and beta repertoires from monozygotic twins, from unrelated adults of various ages, and from cord blood. To rule out contamination, replicate twin experiments were performed at different times with different library preparation protocols. Overall study results and their limits: Recombination models systematically underestimated out-of-frame TCR alpha sharing in monozygotic twins but agreed with sharing between unrelated individuals. Because the same donors could not be followed over many years, conclusions were based on cross-sectional statistical analysis. Out-of-frame TCR alpha sequences shared between twins showed an excess of low generation-probability sequences compared with coincidental sharing between unrelated individuals. Abundant cord blood beta clonotypes carried fewer insertions; young adult naive repertoires showed a weaker similar trend, while memory repertoires showed none. Invariant T cells such as MAIT and iNKT could partly confound zero-insertion analyses, though diverse VJ usage argued against this for most clonotypes. The excess sharing between twins in beta out-of-frame sequences was weaker because fewer shared sequences reduced the signal-to-noise ratio.

The CDR3 goes from the cysteine to the phenylalanine over 14 residues. Only CDR3 DNA remains: 42 bases, in frame from the first base. CDR1 DFQATT and CDR2 SNEGSKA were looked up in the germline V gene (reference sequence). The V end loses 6 bases and the J end loses 2 bases, and a stretch of 16 bases separates them. Libraries were prepared through 5' RACE. Sequencing used an Illumina HiSeq 2000. Template switching added a universal primer binding site, and the final cDNA carried a unique molecular identifier that allowed TCR cDNA molecules to be counted accurately. First-strand cDNA for TCR alpha and beta chains was synthesized from specific primers in the conserved constant-segment region. To control for contamination, every cDNA library was double barcoded, receiving both a SMART-Mk sample barcode and Illumina barcodes. Two successive PCR steps introduced TruSeq adapter sequences along with Illumina sample barcodes. The TCR alpha and beta cDNA libraries were sequenced on the Illumina HiSeq platform using custom primers. Per the source publication's procedure: Raw reads were processed with MiGEC to extract unique molecular identifiers, and MiXCR was used to determine CDR3 positions. Recombination models were inferred per individual with the repgenHMM and IGoR tools using an EM algorithm. The tcR package in R was used for shared clonotype analysis, with sharing normalized by the product of cloneset sizes. Out-of-frame nonproductive sequences were analyzed to study raw recombination free of thymic and clonal selection effects. TCRdb trimmed public reads at Q25 via fastp, called clones via MiXCR and kept in-frame beta chains. CDR3 protein duplicates are merged, each entry listing the most common genes and DNA. TCRdb's processing, not the study's, gives the V and J calls here. For this sample the table gives 350,000 or so distinct CDR3 sequences, of which 9% to 10% were detected only once. The top ten hold approximately 9.3% of the sample.

Details on this clonotype: The specificity of this receptor is unknown. No base quality information exists; no much larger clone differs at one position.

All donors were healthy Caucasians. The study also sequenced three unrelated non-twin adults: a male aged 18 to 30, a male aged 50 to 60 and a female aged 50 to 60. Using Miltenyi CD45RO+ enrichment and human naive T-cell isolation kits, memory (CD45RO+) and naive T cells were isolated from PBMC. This TCR was recovered from a woman in her 50s in good health. The rearranged segments are TRBV20-1 and TRBJ2-5; the D gene is perhaps TRBD2, on 6 matching bases. The sequencing input was naive T cells sorted from blood. The intended sense of this specimen's cell subset or site label: cells isolated with a human naive T-cell isolation kit. The CDR3 protein: CSAGGDRGQETQYF. In nucleotide form, the sequence is TGCAGTGCAGGCGGGGACCGCGGGCAAGAGACCCAGTACTTC.